This T cell receptor (beta chain) was captured by sequencing in a study of OX40 agonist ivuxolimab in advanced cancers. The CDR3 spans 14 residues. This table comes from immunoSEQ multiplex PCR, and its TCRdb copy is limited to in-frame clones, with some not included. The data contain tens of thousands of clones, 80% to 95% of them singletons. The origin of this receptor is an adult with an advanced solid tumor such as melanoma, head and neck, liver or kidney cancer. The material sequenced was CD4+ or CD8+ T cells sorted from blood, taken in a trial of the OX40 agonist ivuxolimab. V gene TRBV21-1 combines with J gene TRBJ2-4. TRBV21-1 is labeled a pseudogene. The CDR3 DNA reads as TGTGCCAGCAGCAAAGGAAGGGGGGCGGTCATTCAGTACTTC. This sequence encodes CASSKGRGAVIQYF.